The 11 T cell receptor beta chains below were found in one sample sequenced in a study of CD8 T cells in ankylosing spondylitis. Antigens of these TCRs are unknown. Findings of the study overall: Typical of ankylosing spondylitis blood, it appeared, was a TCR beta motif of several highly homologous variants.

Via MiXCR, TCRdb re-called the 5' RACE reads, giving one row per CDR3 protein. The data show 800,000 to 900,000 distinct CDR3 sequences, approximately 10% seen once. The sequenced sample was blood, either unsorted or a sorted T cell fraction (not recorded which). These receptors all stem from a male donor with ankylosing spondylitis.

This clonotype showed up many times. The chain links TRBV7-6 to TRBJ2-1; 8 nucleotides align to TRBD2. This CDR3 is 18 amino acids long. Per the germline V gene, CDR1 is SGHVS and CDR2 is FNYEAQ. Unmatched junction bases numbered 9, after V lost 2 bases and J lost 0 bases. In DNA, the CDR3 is TGTGCCAGCAGCTTACCACTAACTAGCGGACTCTCCTACAATGAGCAGTTCTTC. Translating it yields CASSLPLTSGLSYNEQFF.

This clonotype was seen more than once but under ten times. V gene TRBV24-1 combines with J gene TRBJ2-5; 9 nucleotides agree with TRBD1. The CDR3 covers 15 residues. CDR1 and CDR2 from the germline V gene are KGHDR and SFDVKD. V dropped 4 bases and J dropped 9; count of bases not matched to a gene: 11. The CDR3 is CATSDPGTGTLPQYF. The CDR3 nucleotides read TGTGCCACCAGTGACCCCGGGACAGGGACGTTGCCCCAGTACTTC.

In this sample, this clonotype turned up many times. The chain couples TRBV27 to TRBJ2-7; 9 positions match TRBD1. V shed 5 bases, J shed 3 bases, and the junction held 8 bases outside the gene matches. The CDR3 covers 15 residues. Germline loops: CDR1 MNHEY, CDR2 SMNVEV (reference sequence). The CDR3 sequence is CASSRTGQGIYEQYF. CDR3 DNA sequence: TGTGCCAGCAGTAGAACGGGACAGGGAATCTACGAGCAGTACTTC.

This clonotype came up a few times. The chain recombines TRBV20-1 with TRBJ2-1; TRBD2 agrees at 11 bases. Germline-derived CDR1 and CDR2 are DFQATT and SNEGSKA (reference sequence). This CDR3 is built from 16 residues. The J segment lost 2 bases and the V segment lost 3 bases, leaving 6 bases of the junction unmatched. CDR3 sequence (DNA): TGCAGTGCTAGGACCTCTAGCGGGAGGCCCTACAATGAGCAGTTCTTC. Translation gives CSARTSSGRPYNEQFF.

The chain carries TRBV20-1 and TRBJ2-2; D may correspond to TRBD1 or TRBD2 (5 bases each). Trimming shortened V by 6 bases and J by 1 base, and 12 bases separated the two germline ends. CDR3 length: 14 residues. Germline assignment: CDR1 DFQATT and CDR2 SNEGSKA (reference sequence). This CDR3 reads CSAIRDRNTGELFF. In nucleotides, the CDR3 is TGCAGTGCAATAAGGGACCGGAACACCGGGGAGCTGTTTTTT.

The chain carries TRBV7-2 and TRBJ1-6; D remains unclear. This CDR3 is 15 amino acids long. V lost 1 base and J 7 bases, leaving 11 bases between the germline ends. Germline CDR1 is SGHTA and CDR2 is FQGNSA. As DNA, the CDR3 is TGTGCCAGCAGCTTAGATCGGGGTGCCAATTCACCCCTCCACTTT. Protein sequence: CASSLDRGANSPLHF.

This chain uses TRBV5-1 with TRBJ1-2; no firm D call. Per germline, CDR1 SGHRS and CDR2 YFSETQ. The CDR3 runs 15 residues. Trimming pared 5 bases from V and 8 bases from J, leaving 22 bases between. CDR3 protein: CASRKKDPEGSGYTF. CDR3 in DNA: TGCGCCAGCAGAAAAAAGGACCCCGAAGGATCGGGCTACACCTTC.

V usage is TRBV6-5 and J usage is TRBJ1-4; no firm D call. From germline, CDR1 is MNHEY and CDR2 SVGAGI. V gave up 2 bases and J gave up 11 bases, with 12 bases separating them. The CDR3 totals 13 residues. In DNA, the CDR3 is TGTGCCAGCAGTTACAGGGAAGAGGAGAAACTGTTTTTT. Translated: CASSYREEEKLFF.

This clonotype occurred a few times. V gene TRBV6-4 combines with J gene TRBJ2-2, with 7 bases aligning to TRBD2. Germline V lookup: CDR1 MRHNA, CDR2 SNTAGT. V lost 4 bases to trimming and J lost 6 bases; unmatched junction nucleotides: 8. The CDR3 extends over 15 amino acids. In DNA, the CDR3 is TGTGCCAGCAGTGGTTACGCGGGAGAGGCCGGGGAGCTGTTTTTT. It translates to CASSGYAGEAGELFF.

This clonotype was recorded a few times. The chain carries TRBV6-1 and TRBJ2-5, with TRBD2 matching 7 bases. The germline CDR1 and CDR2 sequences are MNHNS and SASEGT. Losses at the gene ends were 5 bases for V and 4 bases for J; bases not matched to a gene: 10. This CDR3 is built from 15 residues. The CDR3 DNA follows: TGTGCCAGCAGTCGGGCGGGGGTAGGCGGAGAGACCCAGTACTTC. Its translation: CASSRAGVGGETQYF.

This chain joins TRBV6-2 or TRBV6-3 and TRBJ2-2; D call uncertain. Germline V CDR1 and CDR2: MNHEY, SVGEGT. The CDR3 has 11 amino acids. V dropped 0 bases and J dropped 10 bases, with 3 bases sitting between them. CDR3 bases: TGTGCCAGCAGTTACTCAGAGGAGCTGTTTTTT. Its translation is CASSYSEELFF.